Listed here is a single TCR beta chain. Its antigen is not identified. Treatment was busulfan-fludarabine conditioning, a marrow graft, and cyclophosphamide on days +3 and +4. This entry belongs to a study of T cells after posttransplantation cyclophosphamide. Findings of the study overall: After PTCy, TRB diversity resembled that of CNI/methotrexate controls. TRB overlap between skin or GI tissue T cells and blood was limited. Donor CD8+ memory clones often dominated recipient blood repertoires at later times.

J gave up 2 bases and V 4 bases, and 8 bases lay outside the gene matches. The CDR3 spans 16 residues. The V gene's germline CDR1 is SGHKS and CDR2 YYEKEE (reference sequence). TCRdb's copy holds only in-frame clones and misses some; the assay was immunoSEQ multiplex PCR. The sample consists of roughly 4,500 clones, about 77% of them appearing once. The sequences come from PBMCs, collected roughly 30 days after a stem cell transplant with posttransplant cyclophosphamide. The clonotype comes from a male patient aged 50 or older who received an allogeneic stem cell transplant from an unrelated donor, was CMV-positive, and had acute GVHD only. Part of the T cells may come from the graft donor. The rearrangement joins TRBV5-5 to TRBJ2-5; 10 nucleotides align to TRBD1. DNA for the CDR3: TGTGCCAGCAGCACCGGACAGGGGGGACGTCAAGAGACCCAGTACTTC. Translated, it gives CASSTGQGGRQETQYF.